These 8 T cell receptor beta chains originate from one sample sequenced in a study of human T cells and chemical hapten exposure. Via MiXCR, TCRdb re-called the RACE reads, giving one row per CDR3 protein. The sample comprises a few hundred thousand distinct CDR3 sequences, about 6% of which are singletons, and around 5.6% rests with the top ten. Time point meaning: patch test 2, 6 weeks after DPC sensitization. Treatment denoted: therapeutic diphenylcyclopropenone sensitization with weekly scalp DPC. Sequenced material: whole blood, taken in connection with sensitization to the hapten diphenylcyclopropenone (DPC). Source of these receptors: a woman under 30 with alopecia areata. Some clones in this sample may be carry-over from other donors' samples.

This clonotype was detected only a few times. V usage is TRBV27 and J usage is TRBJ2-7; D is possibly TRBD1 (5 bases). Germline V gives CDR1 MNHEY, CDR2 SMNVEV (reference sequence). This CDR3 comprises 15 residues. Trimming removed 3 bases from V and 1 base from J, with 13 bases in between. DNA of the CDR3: TGTGCCAGCAGTTTGTTGGGCCAGGGTTCCTACGAGCAGTACTTC. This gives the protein CASSLLGQGSYEQYF.

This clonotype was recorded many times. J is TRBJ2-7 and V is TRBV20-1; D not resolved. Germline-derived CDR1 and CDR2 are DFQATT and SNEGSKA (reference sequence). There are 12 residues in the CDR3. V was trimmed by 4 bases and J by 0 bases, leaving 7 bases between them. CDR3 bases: TGCAGTGCTACTCGGAACTCCTACGAGCAGTACTTC. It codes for CSATRNSYEQYF.

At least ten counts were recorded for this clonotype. The CDR3 nucleotides are TGCGCCAGCAGCTTTTGGGGGGGGAGCAATCAGCCCCAGCATTTT. Amino acids: CASSFWGGSNQPQHF. The chain is built from TRBV5-1 and TRBJ1-5; TRBD1 might be the D (5 bases). Germline V gene sequence: CDR1 SGHRS, CDR2 YFSETQ. The CDR3 spans 15 residues. Trimming took 2 bases from V and 1 from J, leaving 10 bases between them.

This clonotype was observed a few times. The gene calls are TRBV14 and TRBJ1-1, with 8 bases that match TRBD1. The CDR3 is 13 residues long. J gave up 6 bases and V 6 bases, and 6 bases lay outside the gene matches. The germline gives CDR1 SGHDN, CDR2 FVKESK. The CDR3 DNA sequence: TGTGCCAGCAGACAGCAGGGGGCTGCTGAAGCTTTCTTT. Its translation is CASRQQGAAEAFF. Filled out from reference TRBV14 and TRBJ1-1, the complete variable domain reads EAGVTQFPSHSVIEKGQTVTLRCDPISGHDNLYWYRRVMGKEIKFLLHFVKESKQDESGMPNNRFLAERTGGTYSTLKVQPAELEDSGVYFCASRQQGAAEAFFGQGTRLTVV.

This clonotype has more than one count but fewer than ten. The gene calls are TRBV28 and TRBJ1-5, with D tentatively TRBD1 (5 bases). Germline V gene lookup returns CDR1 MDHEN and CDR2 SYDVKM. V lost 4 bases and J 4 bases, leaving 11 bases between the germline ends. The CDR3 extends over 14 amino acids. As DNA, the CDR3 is TGTGCCAGCAGTTCCTGGACACGAAATCAGCCCCAGCATTTT. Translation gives CASSSWTRNQPQHF.

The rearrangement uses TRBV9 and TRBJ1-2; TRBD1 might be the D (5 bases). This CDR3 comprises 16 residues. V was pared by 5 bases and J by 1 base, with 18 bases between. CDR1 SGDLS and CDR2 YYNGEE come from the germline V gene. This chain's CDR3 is CASSLVRDSFNYGYTF. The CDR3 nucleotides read TGTGCCAGCAGTCTCGTCCGAGACAGTTTTAACTATGGCTACACCTTC.

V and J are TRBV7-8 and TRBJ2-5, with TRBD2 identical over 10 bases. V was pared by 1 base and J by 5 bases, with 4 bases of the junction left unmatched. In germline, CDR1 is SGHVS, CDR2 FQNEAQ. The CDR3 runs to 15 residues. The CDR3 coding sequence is TGTGCCAGCAGCTTAGGGCTAGCGGGGGATGAGACCCAGTACTTC. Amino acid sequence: CASSLGLAGDETQYF.

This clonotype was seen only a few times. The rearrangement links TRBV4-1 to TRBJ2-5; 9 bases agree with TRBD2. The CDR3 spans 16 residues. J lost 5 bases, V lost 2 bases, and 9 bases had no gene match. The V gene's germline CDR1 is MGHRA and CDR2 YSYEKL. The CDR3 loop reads CASSQLSGGPEETQYF. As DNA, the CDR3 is TGCGCCAGCAGCCAACTCAGCGGGGGGCCCGAGGAGACCCAGTACTTC.